What follows describes a single TCR beta chain. Its antigen is currently not known. No base quality values were provided; no much bigger clone lies one nucleotide off. From cysteine to phenylalanine, the CDR3 is 17 amino acids long. The sequence is cut down to CDR3 DNA, 51 bases in frame from base 1. CDR1 and CDR2 were assigned from the germline V gene as KGHSH and LQKENI. V loses 5 bases, J loses 3 bases, and the germline ends lie 19 bases apart. The immunoSEQ Assay, a bias-controlled multiplex PCR, was used to amplify TCRbeta CDR3 regions from genomic DNA. In the source study's methods: Nucleated cell counts per sample were estimated from amplification of reference gene primers within the assay. Sequence reads were collapsed and filtered to measure the absolute abundance of every unique TCRbeta CDR3 rearrangement. For each sample, productive Simpson clonality was calculated by taking the square root of Simpson's diversity index across productive rearrangements. TCRdb took this table from immuneACCESS and kept in-frame rearrangements with V and J called. Such tables lack part of the clones; where checked against another copy, unresolved V genes explain under half of the gap, and the rest is unexplained. V and J calls and clone size are given by that table; D and trimming were obtained from the DNA. The sample table records 180,000 or so clones; around 85% of these occur just once. Jointly, the top ten make up around 9.5% of the sample.

The sample comes from a study of blood T cell repertoires in COVID-19 (dated by TCRdb to 2020 to 2021). Regarding the research as a whole: The collaborator samples originated in the United States, Italy and Spain and spanned the acute and convalescent phases of COVID-19. The material from the prospective study consisted of cDNA or gDNA derived from T cells, B-cell-depleted T cells, or PBMCs. The dataset comprised deeply sampled blood TCRbeta repertoires from subjects exposed to, actively infected with, or recovered from COVID-19. A freely available public database, intended as a resource for researchers studying the immune response to SARS-CoV-2, is where the repertoires were released. Samples were obtained from the ongoing ImmuneRACE study (first 160 participants) and from about 1,300 subjects provided by 6 global collaborators. A de-identified subject ID, COVID-19 status, age in years and sex were almost always included in the sample metadata. Where available, HLA class I and class II types were obtained from metadata supplied by the sample provider rather than from assay-based typing.

What the research found in general, with its limitations: The quantity of clinical and demographic metadata differed by source and by participant and was supplied without curation.

The collaborating institutions used their own protocols to collect whole blood in K2EDTA tubes. For TCRbeta analysis, collaborators shipped samples as frozen whole blood, isolated PBMCs, or DNA extracted from either of those sample types. The receptor was derived from a woman over 75 with acute or convalescent COVID-19. The chain was built from TRBV18 and TRBJ1-4, and the D gene may be TRBD1, 6 bases matching. Sequenced input: peripheral blood. The CDR3 sequence is CASSYYRAQGANEKLFF. Read as DNA, the sequence is TGTGCCAGCTCATACTACAGGGCACAAGGGGCTAATGAAAAACTGTTTTTT.